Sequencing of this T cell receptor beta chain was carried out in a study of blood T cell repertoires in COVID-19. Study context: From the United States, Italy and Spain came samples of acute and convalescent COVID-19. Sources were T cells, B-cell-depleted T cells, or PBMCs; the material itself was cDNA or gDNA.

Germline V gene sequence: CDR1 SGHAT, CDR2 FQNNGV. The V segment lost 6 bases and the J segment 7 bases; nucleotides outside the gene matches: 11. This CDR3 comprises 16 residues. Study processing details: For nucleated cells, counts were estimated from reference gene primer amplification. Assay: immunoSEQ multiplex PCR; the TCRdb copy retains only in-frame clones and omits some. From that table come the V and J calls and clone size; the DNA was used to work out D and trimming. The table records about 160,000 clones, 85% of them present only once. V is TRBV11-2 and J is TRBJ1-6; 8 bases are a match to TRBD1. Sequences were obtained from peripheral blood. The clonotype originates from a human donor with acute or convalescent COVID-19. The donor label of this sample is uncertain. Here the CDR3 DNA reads TGTGCCAGCAGTTTATACGGGACAGGATCAAATTCACCCCTCCACTTT. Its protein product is CASSLYGTGSNSPLHF.